This note documents a single T cell receptor (beta chain) sequence. Its antigen remains unidentified. This record belongs to a study of cytomegalovirus exposure and HLA in healthy donors. The PCR ran on 60 Vbeta and 13 Jbeta primers. Data came from immunoSEQ multiplex PCR; TCRdb stores just in-frame clones and leaves some out. Altogether fewer than 150,000 clones are present, approximately 80% being singletons, with the ten largest covering approximately 5.1%. Whereas donors were nominally healthy upon sampling, unrecorded immune exposures were probable. Points from the study as a whole: Sequence variants that were highly shared formed a cluster that was likely a sequencing artifact.

The CDR3 has 15 amino acids. Germline V gene sequence: CDR1 SGHDT, CDR2 YYEEEE. Trimming shortened V by 4 bases and J by 4 bases, and 15 bases separated the two germline ends. The sample consisted of PBMCs. The rearrangement links TRBV5-6 to TRBJ1-3; D is ambiguous. The receptor's source is a male donor in good health and CMV-seronegative. This CDR3 reads CASSSPRGGGNTIYF. The CDR3 DNA reads as TGTGCCAGCAGCAGCCCTCGGGGAGGGGGAAACACCATATATTTT. The variable domain in full, completed from reference TRBV5-6 and TRBJ1-3, reads DAGVTQSPTHLIKTRGQQVTLRCSPKSGHDTVSWYQQALGQGPQFIFQYYEEEERQRGNFPDRFSGHQFPNYSSELNVNALLLGDSALYLCASSSPRGGGNTIYFGEGSWLTVV.